The present T cell receptor beta chain was sequenced within a study of CD8 T cells in Susac syndrome. Findings of the study overall: The authors acknowledged that the study's TCR sequencing and HLA analysis involved relatively few individuals.

Details on this clonotype: The antigen is undetermined.

It was with random hexamers that 0.5 to 1 ug RNA was reverse transcribed. TCRdb re-analysed the immunoSEQ multiplex PCR reads in MiXCR, keeping a single row per CDR3 protein. The data show about 440,000 distinct CDR3 sequences, with around 85% seen just once and under 0.15% held by the top ten. The sequencing input was CD8+ T cells from PBMCs. The clonotype was recovered from a human donor with multiple sclerosis.

The CDR3 loop reads CASSFPSDGEAFF. The CDR3 DNA follows: TGTGCCAGCAGCTTTCCCTCGGACGGTGAAGCTTTCTTT. V and J are TRBV7-8 and TRBJ1-1; D gene ambiguous. The germline V and J ends were trimmed by 3 bases and 7 bases, with 12 bases remaining between them. In germline, CDR1 is SGHVS, CDR2 FQNEAQ. CDR3 length equals 13 residues.